This T cell receptor (beta chain) comes out of a study of neurological immune-mediated disorders. Points from the study as a whole: When the repertoires were sorted by phylogenetic grouping, those of 18 of 34 multiple sclerosis patients ended up in one related-CDR3 cluster, a possible signature.

Unsorted libraries came from 2 million PBMCs stored at -80 °C. This clonotype occurred many times. Antigen: not known. The method for making cDNA was 5'RACE, and it used 10-nucleotide random UMIs. Via MiXCR, TCRdb re-called the 5' RACE reads, giving one row per CDR3 protein. The sample consists of over 60,000 distinct CDR3 sequences, less than 5.5% of them appearing once. The CDR3 extends over 14 amino acids. In germline, CDR1 is DFQATT, CDR2 SNEGSKA (reference sequence). V dropped 6 bases and J dropped 1 base, with 12 bases sitting between them. This chain connects TRBV20-1 to TRBJ2-2; D may correspond to TRBD1 or TRBD2 (6 bases each). The source material was PBMCs. The receptor's source is a woman in her twenties or thirties with multiple sclerosis. In DNA form, the CDR3 reads TGCAGTGCCCAGGGGCGGGGGAACACCGGGGAGCTGTTTTTT. Amino acids: CSAQGRGNTGELFF.